The 11 T cell receptor beta chains presented below share a single source sample, sequenced in a study of shared clonotypes between healthy human individuals. Libraries were prepared by immunoSEQ multiplex PCR; TCRdb keeps only in-frame clonotypes and omits some of them. The data contain roughly 2 million clones, 85% to 95% of them singletons. The specimen was naive CD4+ T cells sorted from blood. As to subset: CD45RA+ positively selected. All receptors come from a man between 18 and 35 years old in good health.

The gene calls are TRBV7-9 and TRBJ1-6, with 8 positions matching TRBD1. Germline loops: CDR1 SEHNR, CDR2 FQNEAQ (reference sequence). This CDR3 has 14 amino acids. The V and J ends lost 5 bases and 9 bases, in that order; junction bases with no gene match: 6. For the CDR3, the DNA is TGTGCCAGCAGCCTAGACAGGGGAAGTTCACCCCTCCACTTT. Protein product: CASSLDRGSSPLHF.

The chain has TRBV11-3 and TRBJ2-2, with TRBD1 as a possible D gene (5 bases). The germline V and J ends were trimmed by 1 base and 6 bases, with 15 bases remaining between them. Germline CDR1 reads SGHNT; CDR2 reads YENEEA. The CDR3 totals 16 residues. The CDR3 reads CASSLGSGKRAGELFF. DNA of the CDR3: TGTGCCAGCAGCTTAGGTTCAGGGAAAAGAGCCGGGGAGCTGTTTTTT.

V usage is TRBV6-6 and J usage is TRBJ1-3, with 7 bases lining up with TRBD1. V shed 6 bases, J shed 0 bases, and the junction held 8 bases outside the gene matches. CDR1 MNHNY and CDR2 SVGAGI come from the germline V gene (reference sequence). The CDR3 contains 16 residues. The CDR3 nucleotides read TGTGCCAGCAGCCGCGGGACAGCAGGCTCTGGAAACACCATATATTTT. As protein: CASSRGTAGSGNTIYF.

The rearrangement links TRBV6-5 to TRBJ2-5; possibly TRBD1 or TRBD2 for D (5 bases each). Trimming cost V 6 bases and J 4 bases, with 12 bases left between them. This CDR3 spans 13 amino acids. The germline V gene encodes CDR1 MNHEY and CDR2 SVGAGI. CDR3 DNA: TGTGCCAGCAGAGTCCCGGGGCGAGAGACCCAGTACTTC. Its protein is CASRVPGRETQYF.

The chain recombines TRBV29-1 with TRBJ2-5; the match to TRBD1 covers 9 bases. The CDR3 contains 13 residues. V trimming: 7 bases; J trimming: 4 bases; junction bases outside the gene matches: 7. Germline CDR1 is SQVTM and CDR2 is ANQGSEA. Here the CDR3 DNA reads TGCAGCGGCGGACAGGGGTTAATAGAGACCCAGTACTTC. The encoded protein is CSGGQGLIETQYF.

The V gene is TRBV5-1, the J gene TRBJ2-6; D is unclear. The CDR3 length is 14 residues. Trimming took 4 bases from V and 0 from J, leaving 5 bases between them. CDR1 is SGHRS, CDR2 YFSETQ, per germline. The chain's CDR3 is CASSVVSGANVLTF. Written as DNA, the CDR3 is TGCGCCAGCAGCGTGGTCTCTGGGGCCAACGTCCTGACTTTC. The complete variable domain, with remaining parts taken from reference TRBV5-1 and TRBJ2-6, reads KAGVTQTPRYLIKTRGQQVTLSCSPISGHRSVSWYQQTPGQGLQFLFEYFSETQRNKGNFPGRFSGRQFSNSRSEMNVSTLELGDSALYLCASSVVSGANVLTFGAGSRLTVL.

This chain connects TRBV7-2 to TRBJ2-1; TRBD2 aligns across 12 bases. Germline trimming cut 0 bases from V and 9 bases from J; bases unmatched to any gene: 12. CDR1 and CDR2 from the germline V gene are SGHTA and FQGNSA. The CDR3 consists of 18 residues. The CDR3 sequence: CASSLARHRTSGTGEQFF. In DNA, the CDR3 is TGTGCCAGCAGCTTAGCGCGTCATAGGACTAGCGGGACGGGTGAGCAGTTCTTC.

The gene calls are TRBV10-1 and TRBJ1-5, with D maybe TRBD1 (6 bases). Germline V gene lookup returns CDR1 WNHNN and CDR2 SYGVQD (reference sequence). Trimming pared 5 bases from V and 2 bases from J, leaving 16 bases between. The CDR3 is 16 residues long. This chain's CDR3 is CASSSRDKEGNQPQHF. In DNA form, the CDR3 reads TGCGCCAGCAGTTCCCGGGACAAAGAAGGCAATCAGCCCCAGCATTTT.

The CDR3 here is CARKTGLCNQPQHF. The CDR3 DNA reads as TGTGCCAGGAAAACAGGTTTGTGCAATCAGCCCCAGCATTTT. The rearrangement joins TRBV6-1 to TRBJ1-5; perhaps TRBD1 as D (5 bases). The germline V gene has CDR1 MNHNS and CDR2 SASEGT. The CDR3 sequence is 14 residues long. V was clipped by 9 bases and J by 2 bases, with 14 bases between them.

This clone came up once. The chain carries TRBV30 and TRBJ2-5, with TRBD1 as a possible D gene (5 bases). The CDR3 length is 12 residues. Germline CDR1 reads GTSNPN; CDR2 reads SVGIG (reference sequence). V was pared by 0 bases and J by 4 bases, with 6 bases between. The CDR3 nucleotides are TGTGCCTGGAGTGTACAGGCAGAGACCCAGTACTTC. The encoded protein is CAWSVQAETQYF.

CDR3 DNA: TGTGCCAGCTGTTGGGACAGGACCGTCCCCCTCCACTTT. It yields the protein CASCWDRTVPLHF. V and J are TRBV2 and TRBJ1-6; TRBD1 matches at 8 bases. CDR3 length: 13 residues. The V gene end was trimmed by 8 bases and the J gene end by 13 bases; junction bases not matched to a gene: 10. The germline V gene encodes CDR1 SNHLY and CDR2 FYNNEI.